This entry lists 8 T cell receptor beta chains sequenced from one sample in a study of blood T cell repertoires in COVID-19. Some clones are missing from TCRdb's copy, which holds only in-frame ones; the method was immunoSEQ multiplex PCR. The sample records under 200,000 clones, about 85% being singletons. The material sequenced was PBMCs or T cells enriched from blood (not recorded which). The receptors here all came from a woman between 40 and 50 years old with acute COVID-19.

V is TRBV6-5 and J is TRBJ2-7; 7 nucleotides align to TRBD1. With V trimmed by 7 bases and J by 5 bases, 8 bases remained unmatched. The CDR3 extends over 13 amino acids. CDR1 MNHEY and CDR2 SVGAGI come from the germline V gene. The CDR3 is CASTMTGSDEQYF. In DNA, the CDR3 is TGTGCCAGCACTATGACAGGGTCGGACGAGCAGTACTTC.

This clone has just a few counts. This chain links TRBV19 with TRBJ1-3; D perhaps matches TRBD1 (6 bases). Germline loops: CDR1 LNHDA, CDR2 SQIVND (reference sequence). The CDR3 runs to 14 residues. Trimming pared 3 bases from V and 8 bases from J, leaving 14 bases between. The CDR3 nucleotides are TGTGCCAGTAGTATTAACAGGGCTGGCGACACCATATATTTT. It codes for CASSINRAGDTIYF.

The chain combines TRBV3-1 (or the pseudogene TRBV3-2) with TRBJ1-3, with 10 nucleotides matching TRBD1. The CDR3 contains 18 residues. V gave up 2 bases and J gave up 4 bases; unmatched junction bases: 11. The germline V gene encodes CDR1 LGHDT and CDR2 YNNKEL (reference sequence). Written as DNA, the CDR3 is TGTGCCAGCAGCCAACCAATTGGACAGGGGGGATCCGGAAACACCATATATTTT. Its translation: CASSQPIGQGGSGNTIYF.

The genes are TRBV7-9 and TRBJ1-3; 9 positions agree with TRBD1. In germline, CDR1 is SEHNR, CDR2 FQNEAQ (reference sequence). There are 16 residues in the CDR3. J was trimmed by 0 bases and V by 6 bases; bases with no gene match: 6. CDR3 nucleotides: TGTGCCAGCAGAACGGGGGACAGGGCCTCTGGAAACACCATATATTTT. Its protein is CASRTGDRASGNTIYF.

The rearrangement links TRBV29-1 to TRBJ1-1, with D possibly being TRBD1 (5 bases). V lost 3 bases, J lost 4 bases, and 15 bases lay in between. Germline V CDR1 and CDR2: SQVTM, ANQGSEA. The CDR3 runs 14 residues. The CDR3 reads CSVDQGRTGTEAFF. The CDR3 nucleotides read TGCAGCGTTGACCAAGGGCGCACAGGCACTGAAGCTTTCTTT.

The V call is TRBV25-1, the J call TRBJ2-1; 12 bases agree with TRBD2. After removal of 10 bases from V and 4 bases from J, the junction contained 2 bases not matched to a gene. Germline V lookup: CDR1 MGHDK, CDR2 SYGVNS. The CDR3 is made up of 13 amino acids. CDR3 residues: CATTSGGYNEQFF. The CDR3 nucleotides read TGTGCCACCACTAGCGGGGGGTACAATGAGCAGTTCTTC.

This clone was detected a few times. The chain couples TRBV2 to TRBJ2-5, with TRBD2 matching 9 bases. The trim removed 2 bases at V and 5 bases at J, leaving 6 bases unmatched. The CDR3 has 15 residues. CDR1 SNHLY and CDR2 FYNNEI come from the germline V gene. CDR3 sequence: CASSEIAGGGETQYF. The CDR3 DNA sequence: TGTGCCAGCAGTGAAATTGCGGGAGGGGGGGAGACCCAGTACTTC. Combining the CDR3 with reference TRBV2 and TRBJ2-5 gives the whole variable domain EPEVTQTPSHQVTQMGQEVILRCVPISNHLYFYWYRQILGQKVEFLVSFYNNEISEKSEIFDDQFSVERPDGSNFTLKIRSTKLEDSAMYFCASSEIAGGGETQYFGPGTRLLVL.

CDR3 region: CASSLLQGGTDTQYF. CDR3 nucleotides: TGCGCCAGCAGCTTGCTGCAGGGTGGCACAGATACGCAGTATTTT. The chain carries TRBV5-1 and TRBJ2-3; D may be TRBD1 (5 bases). Trimming removed 1 base at V and 1 base at J, with 10 bases between. CDR3 size: 15 residues. From germline, CDR1 is SGHRS and CDR2 YFSETQ. The whole variable domain, filled in from reference TRBV5-1 and TRBJ2-3, reads KAGVTQTPRYLIKTRGQQVTLSCSPISGHRSVSWYQQTPGQGLQFLFEYFSETQRNKGNFPGRFSGRQFSNSRSEMNVSTLELGDSALYLCASSLLQGGTDTQYFGPGTRLTVL.